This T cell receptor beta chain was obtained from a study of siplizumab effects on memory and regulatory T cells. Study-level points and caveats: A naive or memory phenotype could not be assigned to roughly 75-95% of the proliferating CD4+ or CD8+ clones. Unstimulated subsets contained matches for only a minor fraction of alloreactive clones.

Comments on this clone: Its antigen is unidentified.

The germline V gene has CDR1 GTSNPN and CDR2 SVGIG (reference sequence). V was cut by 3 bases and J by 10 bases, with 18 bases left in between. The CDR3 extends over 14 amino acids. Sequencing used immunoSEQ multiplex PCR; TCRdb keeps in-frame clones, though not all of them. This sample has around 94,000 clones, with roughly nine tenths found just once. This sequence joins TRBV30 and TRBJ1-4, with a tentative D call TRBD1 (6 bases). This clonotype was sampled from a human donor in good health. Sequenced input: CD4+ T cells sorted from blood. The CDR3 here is CAWRLKGGLGKLFF. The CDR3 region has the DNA TGTGCCTGGAGGCTTAAGGGGGGGTTAGGAAAACTGTTTTTT.